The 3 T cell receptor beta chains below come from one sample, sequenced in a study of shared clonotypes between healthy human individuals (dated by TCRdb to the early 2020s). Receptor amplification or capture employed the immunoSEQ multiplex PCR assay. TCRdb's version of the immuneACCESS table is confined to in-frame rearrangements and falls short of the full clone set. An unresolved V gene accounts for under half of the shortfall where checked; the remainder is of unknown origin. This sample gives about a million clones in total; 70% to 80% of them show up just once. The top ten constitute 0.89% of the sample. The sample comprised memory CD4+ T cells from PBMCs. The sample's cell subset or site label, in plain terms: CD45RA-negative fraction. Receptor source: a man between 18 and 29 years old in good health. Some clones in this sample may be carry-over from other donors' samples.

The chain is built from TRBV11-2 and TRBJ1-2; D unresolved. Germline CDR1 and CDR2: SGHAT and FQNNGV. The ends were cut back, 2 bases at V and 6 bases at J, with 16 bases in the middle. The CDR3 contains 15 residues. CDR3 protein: CASSLSFVRANGYTF. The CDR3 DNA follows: TGTGCCAGCAGCTTATCCTTTGTCCGGGCCAATGGCTACACCTTC.

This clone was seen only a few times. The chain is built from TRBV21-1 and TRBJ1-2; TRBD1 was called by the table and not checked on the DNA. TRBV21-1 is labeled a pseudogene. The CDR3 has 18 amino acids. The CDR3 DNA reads TGTGCCAGCAGCATAGTAGGTGGCTTCAGGGAAGTTATCTATGGCTACACCTTC. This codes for CASSIVGGFREVIYGYTF.

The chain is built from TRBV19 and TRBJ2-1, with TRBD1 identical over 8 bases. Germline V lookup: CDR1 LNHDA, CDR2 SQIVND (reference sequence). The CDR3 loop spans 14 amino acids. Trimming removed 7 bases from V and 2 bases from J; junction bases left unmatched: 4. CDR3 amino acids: CASTTTGAYNEQFF. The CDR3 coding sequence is TGTGCCAGTACCACGACAGGGGCCTACAATGAGCAGTTCTTC.